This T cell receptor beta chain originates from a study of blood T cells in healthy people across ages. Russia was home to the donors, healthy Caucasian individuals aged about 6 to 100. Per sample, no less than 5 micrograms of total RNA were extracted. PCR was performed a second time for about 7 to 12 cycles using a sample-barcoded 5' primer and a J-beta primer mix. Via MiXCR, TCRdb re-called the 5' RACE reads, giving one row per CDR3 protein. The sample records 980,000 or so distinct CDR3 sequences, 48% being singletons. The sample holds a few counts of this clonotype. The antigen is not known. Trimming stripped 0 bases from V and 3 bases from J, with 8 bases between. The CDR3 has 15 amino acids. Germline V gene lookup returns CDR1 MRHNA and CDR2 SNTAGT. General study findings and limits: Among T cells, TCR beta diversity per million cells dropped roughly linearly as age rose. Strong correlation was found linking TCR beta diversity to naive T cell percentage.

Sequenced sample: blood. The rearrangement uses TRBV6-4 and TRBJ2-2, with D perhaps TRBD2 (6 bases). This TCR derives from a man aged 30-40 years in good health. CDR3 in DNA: TGTGCCAGCAGTGACTCGTGGGGGGACACCGGGGAGCTGTTTTTT. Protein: CASSDSWGDTGELFF.